The 28 T cell receptor beta chains below come from one sample, sequenced in a study of shared clonotypes between healthy human individuals. Sequencing used immunoSEQ multiplex PCR; TCRdb keeps in-frame clones, though not all of them. The sample consists of more than 400,000 clones, 90% to 96% of them appearing once. Sample: naive CD4+ T cells sorted from blood. Subset indicated: CD45RA+ positively selected. The receptors stem from a woman aged 25-40 years in good health.

V gene TRBV19 combines with J gene TRBJ1-1; 7 positions agree with TRBD1. V lost 3 bases and J lost 1; bases outside the gene matches: 17. Looked up from germline, CDR1 is LNHDA and CDR2 is SQIVND (reference sequence). This CDR3 is built from 19 residues. The CDR3 region has the DNA TGTGCCAGTAGTATCAGAGGCTCCGGGACAGCATTTCGGAACACTGAAGCTTTCTTT. Its protein product is CASSIRGSGTAFRNTEAFF. Supplemented by reference TRBV19 and TRBJ1-1, the full variable domain reads DGGITQSPKYLFRKEGQNVTLSCEQNLNHDAMYWYRQDPGQGLRLIYYSQIVNDFQKGDIAEGYSVSREKKESFPLTVTSAQKNPTAFYLCASSIRGSGTAFRNTEAFFGQGTRLTVV.

This chain uses TRBV2 with TRBJ2-7, with D possibly being TRBD2 (6 bases). This CDR3 is built from 16 residues. CDR1 is SNHLY, CDR2 FYNNEI, per germline. Between the trimmed V and J ends, which lost 6 bases and 2 bases, there was a span of 20 bases. CDR3 sequence reads: CASRPQGLATTYEQYF. CDR3 sequence (DNA): TGTGCCAGCAGGCCCCAAGGGCTAGCGACAACCTACGAGCAGTACTTC. Combining the CDR3 with reference TRBV2 and TRBJ2-7 gives the whole variable domain EPEVTQTPSHQVTQMGQEVILRCVPISNHLYFYWYRQILGQKVEFLVSFYNNEISEKSEIFDDQFSVERPDGSNFTLKIRSTKLEDSAMYFCASRPQGLATTYEQYFGPGTRLTVT.

The J gene is TRBJ2-5, the V gene TRBV6-5; 8 bases line up with TRBD1. The better agreement between TRBJ2-7 and the DNA end casts doubt on the J call. The CDR3 covers 14 residues. Germline CDR1 MNHEY, CDR2 SVGAGI. The CDR3 nucleotides read TGTGCCAGCAGTCCACGACAGGGGTCCTACGAGCAGTACTTC. This translates into CASSPRQGSYEQYF.

The chain links TRBV5-1 to TRBJ2-7; 11 positions agree with TRBD2. Germline V gene sequence: CDR1 SGHRS, CDR2 YFSETQ. The CDR3 has 17 amino acids. J lost 3 bases, V lost 0 bases, and 8 bases had no gene match. The CDR3: CASSLEPPGTSGYEQYF. CDR3 DNA: TGCGCCAGCAGCTTGGAACCCCCCGGGACTAGCGGCTACGAGCAGTACTTC.

V and J are TRBV2 and TRBJ2-1; maybe TRBD1 (5 bases). With 6 bases removed from V and 12 bases from J, the gap between germline ends came to 12 bases. The V gene's germline CDR1 is SNHLY and CDR2 FYNNEI. CDR3 length: 11 residues. DNA of the CDR3: TGTGCCAGCAGCCCCGAAAGGGGGCAGTTCTTC. Translating it yields CASSPERGQFF.

V usage is TRBV18 and J usage is TRBJ2-4; 8 nucleotides line up with TRBD2. CDR1 and CDR2 (germline): KGHSH, LQKENI. The CDR3 contains 16 residues. The ends lost 1 base at V and 0 bases at J; junction bases unmatched: 2. The CDR3 DNA reads as TGTGCCAGCTCACCACTAGCGGGGATAGCCAAAAACATTCAGTACTTC. This sequence encodes CASSPLAGIAKNIQYF. The variable domain in full, with the rest retrieved from reference TRBV18 and TRBJ2-4, is NAGVMQNPRHLVRRRGQEARLRCSPMKGHSHVYWYRQLPEEGLKFMVYLQKENIIDESGMPKERFSAEFPKEGPSILRIQQVVRGDSAAYFCASSPLAGIAKNIQYFGAGTRLSVL.

The gene calls are TRBV15 and TRBJ1-5; D is undetermined. V was trimmed by 3 bases and J by 7 bases, leaving 7 bases between them. The CDR3 consists of 12 residues. Per the germline V gene, CDR1 is LNHNV and CDR2 is YYDKDF (reference sequence). The CDR3 nucleotides are TGTGCCACCAGCAGTCGAGGACAGCCCCAGCATTTT. Amino acids: CATSSRGQPQHF.

As regards this clone: Other DNA sequences in this specimen translate into the identical CDR3. The CDR3 coding sequence is TGTGCCTGGAGTGCCACAGGGTACGAGCAGTACTTC. It yields the protein CAWSATGYEQYF. The chain links TRBV30 to TRBJ2-7, with a possible D match to TRBD1 (6 bases). CDR1 GTSNPN and CDR2 SVGIG come from the germline V gene (reference sequence). V dropped 1 base and J dropped 4 bases, with 8 bases sitting between them. The CDR3 spans 12 residues.

This chain connects TRBV19 to TRBJ2-5; D is unclear. V was trimmed by 4 bases and J by 6 bases, leaving 15 bases between them. Germline V CDR1 and CDR2: LNHDA, SQIVND (reference sequence). The CDR3 covers 14 residues. CDR3 amino acids: CASSSLWTSQTQYF. The CDR3 coding sequence is TGTGCCAGTAGTAGCCTTTGGACCTCCCAGACCCAGTACTTC. The full variable domain, completed using reference TRBV19 and TRBJ2-5, is DGGITQSPKYLFRKEGQNVTLSCEQNLNHDAMYWYRQDPGQGLRLIYYSQIVNDFQKGDIAEGYSVSREKKESFPLTVTSAQKNPTAFYLCASSSLWTSQTQYFGPGTRLLVL.

V gene TRBV7-2 combines with J gene TRBJ2-5, with unresolved D. The V end lost 1 base, the J end lost 2 bases, and 8 bases lay between the germline ends. Germline V gene lookup returns CDR1 SGHTA and CDR2 FQGNSA. The CDR3 runs to 14 residues. The CDR3 coding sequence is TGTGCCAGCAGCTTAGGAAGGCATCAAGAGACCCAGTACTTC. Residues: CASSLGRHQETQYF.

The chain is built from TRBV28 and TRBJ2-7, with D possibly being TRBD2 (7 bases). Deletions cut 10 bases from V and 2 bases from J, with 15 bases between. The CDR3 is 13 residues long. Germline lookup yields CDR1 MDHEN and CDR2 SYDVKM. The DNA for the CDR3 is TGTGCCACCATGGAGGGGGGGACCTACGAGCAGTACTTC. It specifies CATMEGGTYEQYF. The full variable domain, completed using reference TRBV28 and TRBJ2-7, is DVKVTQSSRYLVKRTGEKVFLECVQDMDHENMFWYRQDPGLGLRLIYFSYDVKMKEKGDIPEGYSVSREKKERFSLILESASTNQTSMYLCATMEGGTYEQYFGPGTRLTVT.

V gene TRBV28 combines with J gene TRBJ1-6; D is possibly TRBD1 (5 bases). This CDR3 is 14 amino acids long. Trimming stripped 6 bases from V and 5 bases from J, with 11 bases between. The germline CDR1 and CDR2 sequences are MDHEN and SYDVKM. CDR3 bases: TGTGCCAGCAGCACAGCGGACAATAATTCACCCCTCCACTTT. Translated: CASSTADNNSPLHF.

This chain connects TRBV2 to TRBJ2-5; TRBD1 matches at 8 bases. The V segment lost 7 bases and the J segment 1 base; nucleotides outside the gene matches: 8. The CDR3 covers 15 residues. Germline values: CDR1 SNHLY, CDR2 FYNNEI. The CDR3 is CASKGDRLSQETQYF. The CDR3 DNA is TGTGCCAGCAAAGGGGACAGGCTAAGCCAAGAGACCCAGTACTTC.

Points on this clone: Other DNA sequences in the sample encode the same CDR3. V usage is TRBV5-1 and J usage is TRBJ2-5, with D unclear. V lost 4 bases and J lost 2, with 6 bases in between. Germline CDR1 and CDR2: SGHRS and YFSETQ. The CDR3 contains 12 residues. CDR3: CASSLSQETQYF. As DNA, the CDR3 is TGCGCCAGCAGCCTGAGTCAAGAGACCCAGTACTTC.

V and J are TRBV5-1 and TRBJ1-4; TRBD1 is a possible D gene (5 bases). The CDR3 covers 14 residues. Trimming removed 5 bases at V and 0 bases at J, with 8 bases between. Germline V lookup: CDR1 SGHRS, CDR2 YFSETQ. The CDR3 reads CASRQEATNEKLFF. Written as DNA, the CDR3 is TGCGCCAGCAGACAGGAAGCAACTAATGAAAAACTGTTTTTT.

J is TRBJ1-3 and V is TRBV28; D might be TRBD1 (6 bases). Trimming cost V 11 bases and J 6 bases, with 14 bases left between them. The CDR3 has 12 amino acids. Germline CDR1 MDHEN, CDR2 SYDVKM. The CDR3 DNA reads as TGTGCCTCCTCCGGGACACCAAACACCATATATTTT. Translation: CASSGTPNTIYF. The variable domain in full, with the rest retrieved from reference TRBV28 and TRBJ1-3, is DVKVTQSSRYLVKRTGEKVFLECVQDMDHENMFWYRQDPGLGLRLIYFSYDVKMKEKGDIPEGYSVSREKKERFSLILESASTNQTSMYLCASSGTPNTIYFGEGSWLTVV.

This chain joins TRBV2 and TRBJ1-2, with D perhaps matching TRBD1 (5 bases). Between the trimmed V and J ends, which lost 8 bases and 4 bases, there was a span of 20 bases. This CDR3 has 15 amino acids. Per the germline V gene, CDR1 is SNHLY and CDR2 is FYNNEI. The CDR3 coding sequence is TGTGCCAGCGCAGGGTCTCGTTTGGGATTCTATGGCTACACCTTC. It translates to CASAGSRLGFYGYTF.

This clone was picked up one time. The V call is TRBV6-5, the J call TRBJ2-7, with TRBD2 matching 8 bases. The J segment lost 2 bases and the V segment lost 2 bases, leaving 5 bases of the junction unmatched. From germline, CDR1 is MNHEY and CDR2 SVGAGI. The CDR3 is 15 amino acids. In DNA, the CDR3 is TGTGCCAGCAGTTACGGCTCGGGAGGGACCTACGAGCAGTACTTC. It translates to CASSYGSGGTYEQYF.

The genes are TRBV4-1 and TRBJ2-7, with D tentatively TRBD2 (6 bases). V was pared by 0 bases and J by 0 bases, with 12 bases between. The CDR3 is made up of 16 amino acids. The V gene's germline CDR1 is MGHRA and CDR2 YSYEKL. CDR3 nucleotide sequence: TGCGCCAGCAGCCAAGATCTCGGGAGAACCTCCTACGAGCAGTACTTC. This translates into CASSQDLGRTSYEQYF.

In its sample, this clone was seen a few times. V and J are TRBV30 and TRBJ1-5; 7 positions match TRBD1. CDR1 and CDR2 (germline): GTSNPN, SVGIG (reference sequence). This CDR3 is 13 amino acids long. Unmatched junction bases numbered 6, after V lost 3 bases and J lost 7 bases. CDR3 amino acids: CAWRRQGTQPQHF. In nucleotides, the CDR3 is TGTGCCTGGAGACGACAGGGCACCCAGCCCCAGCATTTT. The full variable domain, completed using reference TRBV30 and TRBJ1-5, is SQTIHQWPATLVQPVGSPLSLECTVEGTSNPNLYWYRQAAGRGLQLLFYSVGIGQISSEVPQNLSASRPQDRQFILSSKKLLLSDSGFYLCAWRRQGTQPQHFGDGTRLSIL.

The chain's CDR3 is CAISGSGRRNEQFF. DNA for the CDR3: TGTGCCATCAGTGGTAGCGGGAGACGCAATGAGCAGTTCTTC. This sequence joins TRBV10-3 and TRBJ2-1; 9 positions agree with TRBD2. The CDR3 has 14 residues. J lost 6 bases, V lost 4 bases, and 4 bases had no gene match. Germline V lookup: CDR1 ENHRY, CDR2 SYGVKD.

This chain connects TRBV4-1 to TRBJ2-7, with no clear D. Trimming stripped 0 bases from V and 4 bases from J, with 7 bases between. The CDR3 is made up of 13 amino acids. Germline V gene data show CDR1 as MGHRA and CDR2 as YSYEKL. The CDR3 DNA sequence: TGCGCCAGCAGCCAAGACAGTAAATACGAGCAGTACTTC. This codes for CASSQDSKYEQYF.

This chain uses TRBV6-1 with TRBJ1-5; D is unclear. Germline V CDR1 and CDR2: MNHNS, SASEGT. The CDR3 contains 11 residues. V was cut by 6 bases and J by 4 bases, with 4 bases left in between. The CDR3 reads CASRANQPQHF. CDR3 nucleotide sequence: TGTGCCAGCAGGGCGAATCAGCCCCAGCATTTT.

V usage is TRBV25-1 and J usage is TRBJ2-2; D is perhaps TRBD1 (6 bases). V lost 6 bases and J lost 5, with 22 bases in between. CDR3 length: 17 residues. Germline assignment: CDR1 MGHDK and CDR2 SYGVNS. The CDR3 region has the DNA TGTGCCAGCAGCCCGGTAGGACAGAGAGTATTAACCGGGGAGCTGTTTTTT. Its protein is CASSPVGQRVLTGELFF.

This clone was seen just once. This chain links TRBV10-3 with TRBJ1-2; no reliable D call. The CDR3 has 13 amino acids. Trimming left V 3 bases short and J 0 bases short, with 5 bases between. Germline assignment: CDR1 ENHRY and CDR2 SYGVKD. CDR3 loop: CAISDSSNYGYTF. CDR3 nucleotide sequence: TGTGCCATCAGTGACAGCTCTAACTATGGCTACACCTTC.

V is TRBV7-9 and J is TRBJ2-7, with 10 nucleotides matching TRBD2. V dropped 5 bases and J dropped 1; count of bases not matched to a gene: 14. CDR1 and CDR2 (germline): SEHNR, FQNEAQ (reference sequence). The CDR3 has 18 residues. CDR3 amino acids: CASSLRQREGTHSYEQYF. DNA for the CDR3: TGTGCCAGCAGCCTACGACAGCGGGAGGGGACACATTCCTACGAGCAGTACTTC.

This chain joins TRBV19 and TRBJ1-1; the D gene is possibly TRBD1 (5 bases). Germline-derived CDR1 and CDR2 are LNHDA and SQIVND (reference sequence). This CDR3 has 12 residues. Trimming took 7 bases from V and 8 from J, leaving 14 bases between them. This chain's CDR3 is CASTISGAEAFF. The CDR3 DNA reads TGTGCCAGTACCATAAGTGGGGCGGAAGCTTTCTTT.

The CDR3 sequence is CASSPQSGTATTYEQYF. CDR3 bases: TGTGCCAGCTCACCACAGTCCGGGACAGCAACGACCTACGAGCAGTACTTC. The V gene is TRBV18, the J gene TRBJ2-7, with TRBD1 identical over 7 bases. From germline, CDR1 is KGHSH and CDR2 LQKENI. J lost 2 bases, V lost 1 base, and 11 bases had no gene match. This CDR3 has 17 amino acids.